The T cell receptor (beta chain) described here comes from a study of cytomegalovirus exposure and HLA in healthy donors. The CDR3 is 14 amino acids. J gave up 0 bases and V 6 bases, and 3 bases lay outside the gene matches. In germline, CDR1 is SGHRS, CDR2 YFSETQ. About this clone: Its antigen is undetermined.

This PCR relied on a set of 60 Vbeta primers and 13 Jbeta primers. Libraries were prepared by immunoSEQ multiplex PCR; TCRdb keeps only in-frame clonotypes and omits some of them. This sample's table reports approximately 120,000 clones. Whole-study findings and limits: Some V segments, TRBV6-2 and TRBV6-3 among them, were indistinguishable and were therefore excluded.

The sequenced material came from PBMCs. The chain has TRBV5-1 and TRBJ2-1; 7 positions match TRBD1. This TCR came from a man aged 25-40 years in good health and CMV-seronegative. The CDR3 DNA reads TGCGCCAGCAAAGACAGGGACTCCTACAATGAGCAGTTCTTC. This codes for CASKDRDSYNEQFF.